The clone carrying this TCR beta chain has just a few counts. Antigen unknown. This specimen comes from a study of T cells in Graves' hyperthyroidism and ophthalmopathy. Study-level findings and limits: Ophthalmopathy could be told apart from stable hyperthyroidism with a 13 V-J model.

CDR3 length: 14 amino acids. Per germline, CDR1 KGHSH and CDR2 LQKENI. With 1 base removed from V and 0 bases from J, the gap between germline ends came to 6 bases. The source material, RNA transcripts, was used to amplify TCR beta CDR3 regions. Carried out on the TCR CDR3, a first-round RT-PCR used the HTBI primer set. TCRdb recomputed calls from the multiplex PCR reads with MiXCR, one row per CDR3 protein. The repertoire consists of 550,000 to 800,000 distinct CDR3 sequences, with about a sixth occurring once and the leading ten covering under 9.5%. V gene TRBV18 combines with J gene TRBJ2-5, with a tentative D call TRBD1 (5 bases). The clonotype comes from a man younger than 35 with Graves' hyperthyroidism. The sample taken for sequencing was blood. CDR3 residues: CASSPLGDQETQYF. The CDR3 coding sequence is TGTGCCAGCTCACCACTAGGGGACCAAGAGACCCAGTACTTC. Full variable domain (remainder filled in from reference TRBV18 and TRBJ2-5): NAGVMQNPRHLVRRRGQEARLRCSPMKGHSHVYWYRQLPEEGLKFMVYLQKENIIDESGMPKERFSAEFPKEGPSILRIQQVVRGDSAAYFCASSPLGDQETQYFGPGTRLLVL.